The clone carrying this TCR beta chain was recorded many times. One entry per CDR3 protein results from TCRdb running MiXCR on the 5' RACE reads. The sample has 30,000 to 40,000 distinct CDR3 sequences, approximately 3.1% seen once. These data are taken from a study of spatial heterogeneity in lung cancer. About the research overall: Fewer alpha-chain than beta-chain sequences were consistently detected.

Trimming pared 6 bases from V and 11 bases from J, leaving 11 bases between. CDR3 length equals 11 residues. The V gene's germline CDR1 is SNHLY and CDR2 FYNNEI. Time point: sample taken at primary tumor resection. The sample here was normal lung tissue next to the tumor, taken at surgery. The sequence was obtained from a male donor with early-stage non-small cell lung cancer. This chain joins TRBV2 and TRBJ2-1; D is unresolved. CDR3: CASSLDGQQFF. The CDR3 nucleotides read TGTGCCAGCAGCCTGGACGGACAGCAGTTCTTC. The entire variable domain, with the rest obtained from reference TRBV2 and TRBJ2-1, is as follows: EPEVTQTPSHQVTQMGQEVILRCVPISNHLYFYWYRQILGQKVEFLVSFYNNEISEKSEIFDDQFSVERPDGSNFTLKIRSTKLEDSAMYFCASSLDGQQFFGPGTRLTVL.